A selection of T cell receptor beta chains follows, all from one sample in a study of blood T cell repertoires in COVID-19. Profiling relied on immunoSEQ multiplex PCR, and the TCRdb table lists in-frame clones only, not all of them. The sample gives a few hundred thousand clones, approximately 81% of which show up once; approximately 18% is in the top ten. The specimen was peripheral blood. All receptors derive from a woman of 80 years or more with active or convalescent COVID-19. CDR3s include the opening cysteine and the closing phenylalanine or tryptophan. The order of the fields is clone size, D gene, V gene, J gene, CDR3 DNA, CDR3 protein. D genes are given only for firm matches. Clone size, where shown, is once, few, many, or a class for clones that have expanded.

size: .
D: TRBD1
V: TRBV3-1/TRBV3-2
J: TRBJ2-7
DNA: TGTGCCAGCAGCCAAGAGGGTGTGGACAGGCTCCTTAGGCGGTACTTC
CDR3: CASSQEGVDRLLRRYF

size: .
D: TRBD2
V: TRBV5-1
J: TRBJ2-1
DNA: TGCGCCAGCAGCTTAGCGGGGGGGCAGGATGAGCAGTTCTTC
CDR3: CASSLAGGQDEQFF

size: few
D: .
V: TRBV7-9
J: TRBJ2-7
DNA: TGTGCCAGCAGCTTAGTTTGGGGCCCCTACGAGCAGTACTTC
CDR3: CASSLVWGPYEQYF

size: .
D: TRBD2
V: TRBV9
J: TRBJ2-3
DNA: TGTGCCAGCAGCGTAGCCGGGAGGGCAGATACGCAGTATTTT
CDR3: CASSVAGRADTQYF

size: once
D: .
V: TRBV5-4
J: TRBJ2-3
DNA: TGTGCCAGCAGCTTGGGTTCTAGCGCAGATACGCAGTATTTT
CDR3: CASSLGSSADTQYF

size: .
D: TRBD2
V: TRBV7-2
J: TRBJ2-1
DNA: TGTGCCAGCAGCCTAGTGGGACTAGCGGGAGGTTGGATTGAGCAGTTCTTC
CDR3: CASSLVGLAGGWIEQFF

size: .
D: TRBD2
V: TRBV2
J: TRBJ2-7
DNA: TGTGCCAGCAGTGGGGGACTAGCGGGAGGGCCACGAGCCTACGAGCAGTACTTC
CDR3: CASSGGLAGGPRAYEQYF

size: once
D: TRBD2
V: TRBV6-2/TRBV6-3
J: TRBJ2-1
DNA: TGTGCCAGCAGTTATGTGCGGGGGGCTTTGAATGAGCAGTTCTTC
CDR3: CASSYVRGALNEQFF

size: few
D: .
V: TRBV6-5
J: TRBJ1-3
DNA: TGTGCCAGCAGTTACGACAGAAACACCATATATTTT
CDR3: CASSYDRNTIYF

size: .
D: TRBD1
V: TRBV12-5
J: TRBJ2-2
DNA: TGTGCTAGTGCGATGGACAGGGGCACCGGGGAGCTGTTTTTT
CDR3: CASAMDRGTGELFF

size: .
D: .
V: TRBV5-1
J: TRBJ1-1
DNA: TGCGCCAGCAGCTTGAGACAGCCGAACACTGAAGCTTTCTTT
CDR3: CASSLRQPNTEAFF

size: .
D: TRBD2
V: TRBV7-9
J: TRBJ2-3
DNA: TGTGCCAGCAGCTTAGAGGGGCAGGCGGGAGTCCCAGATACGCAGTATTTT
CDR3: CASSLEGQAGVPDTQYF

size: few
D: TRBD1
V: TRBV9
J: TRBJ2-2
DNA: TGTGCCAGCAGCGTAGCTGGGACAGGGGCCACCGGGGAGCTGTTTTTT
CDR3: CASSVAGTGATGELFF

size: .
D: .
V: TRBV2
J: TRBJ1-5
DNA: TGTGCCAGCGCCTGGACAGCCAGGGGCCAGCCCCAGCATTTT
CDR3: CASAWTARGQPQHF

size: few
D: TRBD2
V: TRBV28
J: TRBJ2-7
DNA: TGTGCCAGCAGTTTCTTGGGGGGGGAGCAGTACTTC
CDR3: CASSFLGGEQYF

size: once
D: .
V: TRBV9
J: TRBJ1-4
DNA: TGTGCCAGCAGCGTAACCGGGACACCTAATGAAAAACTGTTTTTT
CDR3: CASSVTGTPNEKLFF